This is a list of T cell receptor beta chains from one sample in a study of cytomegalovirus exposure and HLA in healthy donors. Data came from immunoSEQ multiplex PCR; TCRdb stores just in-frame clones and leaves some out. In the table there are roughly 150,000 clones, around 84% of which are singletons. Sequencing was carried out using PBMCs. These receptors were obtained from a man in his thirties or forties in good health and CMV-seropositive. CDR3s include the opening cysteine and the closing phenylalanine or tryptophan. The order of the fields is CDR3 length, J gene, clone size, V gene, D gene, CDR3 DNA, CDR3 protein. The D gene is left open where the match is weak. Expanded clones get a size class; other rows say once, few or many, or leave the size out.

length: 15
J: TRBJ1-1
size: NA
V: TRBV18
D: NA
DNA: TGTGCCAGCTCACCAAGAGGGATAAAGAACACTGAAGCTTTCTTT
CDR3: CASSPRGIKNTEAFF

length: 16
J: TRBJ2-3
size: NA
V: TRBV2
D: TRBD2
DNA: TGTGCCAGCAGTGAGGCGACTAGCGGGAGGGGAGATACGCAGTATTTT
CDR3: CASSEATSGRGDTQYF

length: 17
J: TRBJ2-3
size: NA
V: TRBV21-1
D: NA
DNA: TGTGCCAGCAGCAAAGTGGTGGGAGGTTTTAGGACAGATACGCAGTATTTT
CDR3: CASSKVVGGFRTDTQYF

length: 13
J: TRBJ2-6
size: NA
V: TRBV27
D: NA
DNA: TGTGCCAGCCGGACTACCGGGGCCAACGTCCTGACTTTC
CDR3: CASRTTGANVLTF

length: 12
J: TRBJ1-1
size: NA
V: TRBV6-5
D: NA
DNA: TGTGCCAGCAGTTACTACGGGGCTGAAGCTTTCTTT
CDR3: CASSYYGAEAFF

length: 9
J: TRBJ2-3
size: NA
V: TRBV29-1
D: NA
DNA: TGCAGCGAGCCAGATACGCAGTATTTT
CDR3: CSEPDTQYF

length: 14
J: TRBJ2-1
size: NA
V: TRBV15
D: NA
DNA: TGTGCCACCAGCAGAGATCATACCGGGGATGAGCAGTTCTTC
CDR3: CATSRDHTGDEQFF

length: 12
J: TRBJ1-1
size: NA
V: TRBV29-1
D: TRBD1
DNA: TGCAGCGTTCGACAGGGAAACACTGAAGCTTTCTTT
CDR3: CSVRQGNTEAFF

length: 13
J: TRBJ2-7
size: NA
V: TRBV5-4
D: NA
DNA: TGTGCCAGCAGCTTGGGACACTCCTACGAGCAGTACTTC
CDR3: CASSLGHSYEQYF

length: 12
J: TRBJ1-5
size: NA
V: TRBV12-5
D: TRBD1
DNA: TGTGCTACAGGACAGGGGAGTCAGCCCCAGCATTTT
CDR3: CATGQGSQPQHF

length: 16
J: TRBJ1-2
size: NA
V: TRBV7-8
D: TRBD1
DNA: TGTGCCAGCAGCTTAGAGACAGGGGCGTTCCTCTATGGCTACACCTTC
CDR3: CASSLETGAFLYGYTF

length: 15
J: TRBJ2-7
size: few
V: TRBV7-6
D: TRBD1
DNA: TGTGCCAGCAGCCCAGAACAGGGGGTTACCTACGAGCAGTACTTC
CDR3: CASSPEQGVTYEQYF

length: 14
J: TRBJ2-1
size: NA
V: TRBV5-1
D: TRBD1
DNA: TGCGCCAGCAGGGGGACAGGATCCTACAATGAGCAGTTCTTC
CDR3: CASRGTGSYNEQFF

length: 13
J: TRBJ1-2
size: NA
V: TRBV6-1
D: TRBD1
DNA: TGTGCCATCCAGACAGGGTGGGTCGATGGCTACACCTTC
CDR3: CAIQTGWVDGYTF

length: 15
J: TRBJ2-3
size: NA
V: TRBV7-9
D: NA
DNA: TGTTCCAGCAGTTACCGGGGAATCGTCACAGATACGCAGTATTTT
CDR3: CSSSYRGIVTDTQYF

length: 15
J: TRBJ2-6
size: NA
V: TRBV11-2
D: TRBD2
DNA: TGTGCCAGCAGCCCCGGGGGGGCTGGGGCCAACGTCCTGACTTTC
CDR3: CASSPGGAGANVLTF

length: 16
J: TRBJ1-4
size: NA
V: TRBV6-7
D: NA
DNA: TGTGCCAGCAGTCGTTTAAACTTACGCCCCAGGGAAAAACTGTTTTTT
CDR3: CASSRLNLRPREKLFF

length: 15
J: TRBJ2-5
size: NA
V: TRBV7-2
D: TRBD2
DNA: TGTGCCAGCAGCTTAGGTGGAGCGGGAGAGGAGACCCAGTACTTC
CDR3: CASSLGGAGEETQYF

length: 14
J: TRBJ2-3
size: NA
V: TRBV27
D: TRBD2
DNA: TGTGCCAGCAGTTTATCGTGGGGGGGGGATACGCAGTATTTT
CDR3: CASSLSWGGDTQYF

length: 16
J: TRBJ2-4
size: NA
V: TRBV7-9
D: NA
DNA: TGTGCCAGCAGCTTAAATCCGCAGGGCTTGGAAAACATTCAGTACTTC
CDR3: CASSLNPQGLENIQYF

length: 15
J: TRBJ2-1
size: NA
V: TRBV5-1
D: TRBD2
DNA: TGCGCCAGCACAGCGACTAGCGGGGTCAGGAATGAGCAGTTCTTC
CDR3: CASTATSGVRNEQFF

length: 14
J: TRBJ2-3
size: NA
V: TRBV27
D: TRBD2
DNA: TGTGCCAGCAGACTAGCGGGAGCCGTAGAAGGGCAGTATTTT
CDR3: CASRLAGAVEGQYF

length: 14
J: TRBJ1-2
size: once
V: TRBV19
D: NA
DNA: TGTGCCAGTAGTATCGGGCAGGGTGGCTATGGCTACACCTTC
CDR3: CASSIGQGGYGYTF

length: 13
J: TRBJ1-2
size: NA
V: TRBV18
D: NA
DNA: TGTGCCAGCTCACCCGGGACATCCTATGGCTACACCTTC
CDR3: CASSPGTSYGYTF

length: 14
J: TRBJ1-2
size: NA
V: TRBV29-1
D: TRBD1
DNA: TGCAGCGTTGGGACAGGGGGTTATAACTATGGCTACACCTTC
CDR3: CSVGTGGYNYGYTF

length: 15
J: TRBJ2-1
size: NA
V: TRBV18
D: TRBD2
DNA: TGTGCCAGCTCACCGAGTCTAGCGGGTCGGGATGAGCAGTTCTTC
CDR3: CASSPSLAGRDEQFF